The next 28 T cell receptor beta chains were all read from a single sample in a study of T-cell reconstitution after alpha-beta-depleted transplantation in children. Preparing the TCRbeta library involved the use of unique molecular identifiers. TCRdb fed the PCR reads into MiXCR, producing one record per CDR3 protein. Here the sample spans some 590,000 distinct CDR3 sequences, 10% being singletons. This specimen consisted of PBMCs from the stem cell graft donor, obtained from the stem cell graft. The receptors were gathered from a human donor who donated a stem cell graft to a child with acute myeloid leukemia.

This clonotype was seen repeatedly, ten times or more. V usage is TRBV12-3 or TRBV12-4 and J usage is TRBJ1-4; no definite D call. Between the trimmed V and J ends, which lost 3 bases and 8 bases, there was a span of 4 bases. The CDR3 consists of 11 residues. In DNA, the CDR3 is TGTGCCAGCAGTTTGCGCGAAAAACTGTTTTTT. Its protein is CASSLREKLFF.

V usage is TRBV7-3 and J usage is TRBJ2-5; D call uncertain. Germline V lookup: CDR1 SGHTA, CDR2 FQGTGA. The V end lost 1 base, the J end lost 4 bases, and 19 bases lay between the germline ends. The CDR3 is 17 amino acids. The CDR3 coding sequence is TGTGCCAGCAGCTTAAATCCGAGGATGTCTTTGGGAGAGACCCAGTACTTC. Translation gives CASSLNPRMSLGETQYF.

The chain carries TRBV28 and TRBJ1-6, with D perhaps matching TRBD1 (5 bases). Germline V lookup: CDR1 MDHEN, CDR2 SYDVKM. The CDR3 runs to 16 residues. V shed 7 bases and J shed 13 bases, with 26 bases lying between them. The CDR3 coding sequence is TGTGCCAGCACCCTGGGGGGTTCTCCCTTTATTGAGCCCCTCCACTTT. Its protein is CASTLGGSPFIEPLHF.

The chain has TRBV27 and TRBJ1-1; 7 bases are shared with TRBD1. This CDR3 spans 13 amino acids. CDR1 MNHEY and CDR2 SMNVEV come from the germline V gene (reference sequence). After removal of 6 bases from V and 9 bases from J, the junction contained 10 bases not matched to a gene. CDR3 region: CASRTRDSAKAFF. The CDR3 bases are TGTGCCAGCAGAACCCGGGACAGCGCTAAAGCTTTCTTT.

This clonotype was seen a handful of times. The chain employs TRBV5-1 and TRBJ2-5; TRBD2 matches at 10 bases. This CDR3 is 18 amino acids long. The germline CDR1 and CDR2 sequences are SGHRS and YFSETQ. J lost 1 base, V lost 3 bases, and 12 bases had no gene match. The CDR3 nucleotides read TGCGCCAGCAGCTCCCAAACGCGAGCGGGAGGGTTCCAAGAGACCCAGTACTTC. Protein: CASSSQTRAGGFQETQYF.

The chain carries TRBV15 and TRBJ2-7, with a weak D call TRBD2 (6 bases). CDR1 is LNHNV, CDR2 YYDKDF, per germline (reference sequence). V was pared by 1 base and J by 2 bases, with 15 bases between. The CDR3 consists of 16 residues. The CDR3 here is CATSRALGGQTYEQYF. DNA for the CDR3: TGTGCCACCAGCAGAGCCCTAGGAGGGCAAACCTACGAGCAGTACTTC.

This clonotype turned up a few times. The chain couples TRBV20-1 to TRBJ2-3; D may be TRBD1 (7 bases). This CDR3 region has 13 residues. From germline, CDR1 is DFQATT and CDR2 SNEGSKA (reference sequence). With 7 bases removed from V and 9 bases from J, the gap between germline ends came to 20 bases. The CDR3 DNA sequence: TGCAGTGTATCGGGACAGCTAGGAGGGACGCAGTATTTT. As protein: CSVSGQLGGTQYF.

At least ten counts were recorded for this clonotype. The chain combines TRBV9 with TRBJ1-5; possibly TRBD1 for D (6 bases). V was pared by 0 bases and J by 4 bases, with 8 bases between. Germline values: CDR1 SGDLS, CDR2 YYNGEE. CDR3 length: 14 amino acids. The CDR3 spells CASSVGGTNQPQHF. The DNA for the CDR3 is TGTGCCAGCAGCGTAGGGGGGACAAATCAGCCCCAGCATTTT.

Only a few counts were recorded for this clonotype. The chain uses TRBV12-3 or TRBV12-4 and TRBJ2-7; tentative D call: TRBD2 (6 bases). V gave up 2 bases and J gave up 3 bases, with 11 bases separating them. The CDR3 is 14 residues long. Written as DNA, the CDR3 is TGTGCCAGCAGTTTAAGGCGGGAAGTCTACGAGCAGTACTTC. This encodes CASSLRREVYEQYF.

This clonotype appeared many times. This chain connects TRBV6-5 to TRBJ2-1, with 12 bases matching TRBD2. This CDR3 comprises 17 residues. With 0 bases clipped from V and 3 bases from J, the junction kept 3 bases outside the gene matches. Germline loops: CDR1 MNHEY, CDR2 SVGAGI. The CDR3 reads CASSYSPLAGGYNEQFF. The CDR3 bases are TGTGCCAGCAGTTACTCACCACTAGCGGGGGGCTACAATGAGCAGTTCTTC.

This chain uses TRBV4-3 with TRBJ2-7; a possible D gene is TRBD2 (5 bases). Deletions cut 3 bases from V and 0 bases from J, with 12 bases between. The CDR3 consists of 15 residues. The germline gives CDR1 LGHNA, CDR2 YSLEER. The CDR3, as DNA: TGCGCCAGCAGCCAGGCTCCAGGACTCTCCTACGAGCAGTACTTC. This translates into CASSQAPGLSYEQYF.

This rearrangement joins TRBV7-8 to TRBJ2-1, with 9 bases matching TRBD2. With V trimmed by 6 bases and J by 9 bases, 9 bases remained unmatched. Germline CDR1 reads SGHVS; CDR2 reads FQNEAQ. The CDR3 contains 14 residues. The CDR3 region has the DNA TGTGCCAGCAGTTCTAGCGGGGTGCTTCTTGAGCAGTTCTTC. Residues: CASSSSGVLLEQFF.

This clonotype showed up just a few times. The J gene is TRBJ1-4, the V gene TRBV18; 7 nucleotides align to TRBD1. This CDR3 is 19 amino acids long. Germline assignment: CDR1 KGHSH and CDR2 LQKENI. Losses at the gene ends were 6 bases for V and 4 bases for J; bases not matched to a gene: 20. This CDR3 reads CASSSLPSGDRAFNEKLFF. In DNA form, the CDR3 reads TGTGCCAGCTCCTCCTTACCTTCCGGAGACAGGGCGTTTAATGAAAAACTGTTTTTT.

This clonotype appeared many times. The rearrangement joins TRBV12-3 or TRBV12-4 to TRBJ2-7; D might be TRBD1 (6 bases). The CDR3 extends over 14 amino acids. The V end was cut by 7 bases, the J end by 6 bases, with 19 bases between. CDR3 protein: CASKYGDNLLEQYF. The CDR3 DNA sequence: TGTGCCAGCAAATATGGGGACAACCTCCTCGAGCAGTACTTC.

In its sample, this clonotype was seen a few times. This chain links TRBV9 with TRBJ2-1; TRBD2 is a possible D gene (6 bases). Trimming left V 0 bases short and J 5 bases short, with 15 bases between. Germline CDR1 and CDR2: SGDLS and YYNGEE. This CDR3 region has 16 residues. The CDR3 bases are TGTGCCAGCAGCGTAGCTTTCCTAGCGCAAAACAATGAGCAGTTCTTC. Residues: CASSVAFLAQNNEQFF.

This clonotype occurred many times. This chain uses TRBV29-1 with TRBJ2-7; TRBD2 matches 8 bases. The CDR3 runs to 13 residues. Per the germline V gene, CDR1 is SQVTM and CDR2 is ANQGSEA. V shed 8 bases and J 2 bases; nucleotides not matched to a gene: 8. The CDR3 nucleotides are TGCAGCACTAGAGCGGGAGAAACCTACGAGCAGTACTTC. This sequence encodes CSTRAGETYEQYF.

The chain has TRBV15 and TRBJ1-5; D uncertain. This CDR3 spans 18 amino acids. The germline V gene has CDR1 LNHNV and CDR2 YYDKDF (reference sequence). Trimming pared 4 bases from V and 0 bases from J, leaving 19 bases between. CDR3 sequence: CATSTVVRGLYSNQPQHF. The CDR3, as DNA: TGTGCCACCAGCACCGTCGTTAGAGGGCTGTATAGCAATCAGCCCCAGCATTTT.

The rearrangement links TRBV6-2 or TRBV6-3 to TRBJ2-7; the D is unclear. Trimming took off 5 bases at V and 5 bases at J, with 10 bases between the two ends. Germline assignment: CDR1 MNHEY and CDR2 SVGEGT. The CDR3 extends over 12 amino acids. CDR3 loop: CASSPYGNEQYF. In DNA, the CDR3 is TGTGCCAGCAGTCCCTATGGCAACGAGCAGTACTTC.

In its sample, this clonotype was seen many times. V usage is TRBV3-1 and J usage is TRBJ2-7; TRBD2 matches 8 bases. V shed 0 bases, J shed 1 base, and the junction held 20 bases outside the gene matches. The CDR3 runs 21 residues. CDR1 and CDR2 (germline): LGHDT, YNNKEL (reference sequence). CDR3 in amino acids: CASSQDYDSAPGGRPSYEQYF. For the CDR3, the DNA is TGTGCCAGCAGCCAAGATTATGACAGCGCACCGGGGGGGCGGCCTTCCTACGAGCAGTACTTC.

A few counts support this clonotype. The CDR3 coding sequence is TGTGCCACCAGCACAAAGGGTAGCGGGAGGGGAAATGAGCAGTTCTTC. Protein: CATSTKGSGRGNEQFF. This rearrangement joins TRBV15 to TRBJ2-1; 11 positions match TRBD2. The junction had 9 bases not matched to a gene; V was cut back by 4 bases and J by 7 bases. Germline V lookup: CDR1 LNHNV, CDR2 YYDKDF (reference sequence). CDR3 length equals 16 residues.

This clonotype was seen more than once but under ten times. The chain combines TRBV20-1 with TRBJ2-2; D is possibly TRBD1 (7 bases). Trimming cost V 3 bases and J 9 bases, with 14 bases left between them. In germline, CDR1 is DFQATT, CDR2 SNEGSKA (reference sequence). The CDR3 runs 13 residues. The CDR3 region has the DNA TGCAGTGCTAGTTGGCAGGGGGGCCGGGAGCTGTTTTTT. This encodes CSASWQGGRELFF.

The chain carries TRBV30 and TRBJ2-1; D perhaps matches TRBD1 (5 bases). V lost 0 bases to trimming and J lost 4 bases, with 13 bases between them. Germline CDR1 is GTSNPN and CDR2 is SVGIG (reference sequence). The CDR3 consists of 15 residues. CDR3 residues: CAWSVVGAVYNEQFF. In DNA, the CDR3 is TGTGCCTGGAGTGTGGTTGGGGCCGTGTACAATGAGCAGTTCTTC.

V is TRBV6-1 and J is TRBJ1-2; the match to TRBD1 covers 9 bases. Trimming cost V 6 bases and J 4 bases; bases outside gene matches: 3. The CDR3 covers 13 residues. Germline CDR1 reads MNHNS; CDR2 reads SASEGT. CDR3 region: CASSDRGAYGYTF. The CDR3 coding sequence is TGTGCCAGCAGCGACAGGGGGGCCTATGGCTACACCTTC.

This clonotype occurred many times. V gene TRBV20-1 combines with J gene TRBJ2-1; perhaps TRBD1 as D (5 bases). Between the trimmed V and J ends, which lost 0 bases and 7 bases, there was a span of 13 bases. Germline V gene lookup returns CDR1 DFQATT and CDR2 SNEGSKA (reference sequence). The CDR3 sequence is 14 residues long. DNA of the CDR3: TGCAGTGCTAGAGATCCCAGGCAGGGAAATGAGCAGTTCTTC. It specifies CSARDPRQGNEQFF.

This clonotype was seen just once. The junction does not match germline at one end; this may be a read error. V usage is TRBV27 and J usage is TRBJ2-3, with D possibly TRBD2 on 6 matching bases. The CDR3 length is 16 residues. Germline loops: CDR1 MNHEY, CDR2 SMNVEV (reference sequence). CDR3 coding DNA: TGTGCCAGCAGTTTTAGGTCTAGCGACCCTGGAGATACGCAGTGTTTT. Its translation is CASSFRSSDPGDTQCF.

Many counts were recorded for this clonotype. The chain uses TRBV28 and TRBJ1-5, with unresolved D. This CDR3 contains 14 residues. From germline, CDR1 is MDHEN and CDR2 SYDVKM. V lost 4 bases and J lost 4, with 11 bases in between. The CDR3 region is CASSSAPGNQPQHF. The CDR3, as DNA: TGTGCCAGCAGTTCGGCCCCGGGGAATCAGCCCCAGCATTTT.

The chain employs TRBV5-1 and TRBJ1-2; no clear D. The germline V gene encodes CDR1 SGHRS and CDR2 YFSETQ. The CDR3 is 15 amino acids. Trimming took off 3 bases at V and 4 bases at J, with 16 bases between the two ends. For the CDR3, the DNA is TGCGCCAGCAGCTCCTCCAGAGCGGCGACCTATGGCTACACCTTC. It specifies CASSSSRAATYGYTF.

This clonotype was picked up a small number of times. This sequence joins TRBV4-3 and TRBJ2-7; tentative D call: TRBD1 (6 bases). The CDR3 totals 15 residues. Germline assignment: CDR1 LGHNA and CDR2 YSLEER. V was shortened by 3 bases and J by 2 bases, with 14 bases between the two germline ends. CDR3 protein: CASSQDRRGAYEQYF. CDR3 DNA: TGCGCCAGCAGCCAGGATCGCAGGGGTGCCTACGAGCAGTACTTC.